This T cell receptor beta chain was sequenced in a study of lymphopenia after photon versus proton radiotherapy. Study-wide points: Proton therapy kept repertoires fairly stable, unlike photons, which gained effector/memory cells. Survival link was tested only in deceased patients; proton benefit remains a possibility. In patients who died, overall survival fell as post-nadir TCR diversity dropped more. After lymphocyte nadir, photon-treated repertoires showed oligoclonal expansion, especially CD8+ Temra.

Details on this clone: Its antigen remains unknown.

Profiling relied on immunoSEQ multiplex PCR, and the TCRdb table lists in-frame clones only, not all of them. The sample yields roughly 45,000 clones, roughly 85% seen once. The CDR3 runs to 16 residues. Germline CDR1 reads LNHNV; CDR2 reads YYDKDF (reference sequence). Trimming cost V 0 bases and J 0 bases, with 11 bases left between them. This sample comprised peripheral blood, obtained from a patient treated with photon-based radiotherapy. The TCR originated in a middle-aged man with gastric cancer. The chain combines TRBV15 with TRBJ1-1, with D unresolved. CDR3 protein: CATSRDGAVMNTEAFF. The CDR3 DNA reads TGTGCCACCAGCAGAGACGGCGCGGTCATGAACACTGAAGCTTTCTTT.